The clone carrying this T cell receptor beta chain was recorded a few times. Unmatched junction bases numbered 4, after V lost 0 bases and J lost 3 bases. This CDR3 has 16 amino acids. CDR1 is SGHDT, CDR2 YYEEEE, per germline. The data belong to a study of response to subunit inactivated influenza vaccine. TCRdb ran MiXCR on the RT-PCR reads and lists one entry per CDR3 protein. This table has about 650,000 distinct CDR3 sequences, roughly 14% appearing once. The sample consisted of PBMCs from blood, taken 12 days after vaccination. The TCR originated in a man aged 50 to 59 who received an inactivated influenza vaccine. The chain couples TRBV5-6 to TRBJ2-1; 9 bases agree with TRBD2. This CDR3 reads CASSLVAGGNYNEQFF. CDR3 nucleotide sequence: TGTGCCAGCAGCTTGGTGGCGGGAGGGAACTACAATGAGCAGTTCTTC. Based on the CDR3 plus reference TRBV5-6 and TRBJ2-1, the full variable domain is DAGVTQSPTHLIKTRGQQVTLRCSPKSGHDTVSWYQQALGQGPQFIFQYYEEEERQRGNFPDRFSGHQFPNYSSELNVNALLLGDSALYLCASSLVAGGNYNEQFFGPGTRLTVL.